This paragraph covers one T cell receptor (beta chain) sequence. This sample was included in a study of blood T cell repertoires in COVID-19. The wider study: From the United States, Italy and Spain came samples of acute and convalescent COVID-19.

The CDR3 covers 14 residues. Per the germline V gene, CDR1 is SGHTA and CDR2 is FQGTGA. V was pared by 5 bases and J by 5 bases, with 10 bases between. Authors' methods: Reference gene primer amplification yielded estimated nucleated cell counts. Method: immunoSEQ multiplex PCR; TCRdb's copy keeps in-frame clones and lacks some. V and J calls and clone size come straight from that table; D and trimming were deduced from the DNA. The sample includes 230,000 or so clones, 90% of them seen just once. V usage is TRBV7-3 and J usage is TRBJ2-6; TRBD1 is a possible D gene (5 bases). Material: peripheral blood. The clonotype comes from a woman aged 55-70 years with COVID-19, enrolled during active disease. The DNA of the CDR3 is TGTGCCAGCAGCCCCCAGGGCCGGGCCAACGTCCTGACTTTC. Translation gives CASSPQGRANVLTF.